This T cell receptor (beta chain) was identified in a study of CD8 T cells in ankylosing spondylitis. One entry per CDR3 protein, called by TCRdb with MiXCR from the 5' RACE reads. The sample yields over 200,000 distinct CDR3 sequences, around 17% seen once. Findings of the study overall: Characteristic of ankylosing spondylitis blood, it appeared, was a TCR beta motif comprising several highly homologous variants.

This clonotype appeared a few times. Antigen specificity is unknown. V shed 3 bases and J shed 4 bases, with 13 bases lying between them. CDR1 is LNHNV, CDR2 YYDKDF, per germline (reference sequence). The CDR3 is made up of 15 amino acids. This receptor was taken from a male donor with ankylosing spondylitis. The chain combines TRBV15 with TRBJ2-1; D unclear. The source material was blood, either unsorted or a sorted T cell fraction (not recorded which). This CDR3 reads CATSREYTSYNEQFF. The CDR3 coding sequence is TGTGCCACCAGCAGGGAATACACATCATACAATGAGCAGTTCTTC.